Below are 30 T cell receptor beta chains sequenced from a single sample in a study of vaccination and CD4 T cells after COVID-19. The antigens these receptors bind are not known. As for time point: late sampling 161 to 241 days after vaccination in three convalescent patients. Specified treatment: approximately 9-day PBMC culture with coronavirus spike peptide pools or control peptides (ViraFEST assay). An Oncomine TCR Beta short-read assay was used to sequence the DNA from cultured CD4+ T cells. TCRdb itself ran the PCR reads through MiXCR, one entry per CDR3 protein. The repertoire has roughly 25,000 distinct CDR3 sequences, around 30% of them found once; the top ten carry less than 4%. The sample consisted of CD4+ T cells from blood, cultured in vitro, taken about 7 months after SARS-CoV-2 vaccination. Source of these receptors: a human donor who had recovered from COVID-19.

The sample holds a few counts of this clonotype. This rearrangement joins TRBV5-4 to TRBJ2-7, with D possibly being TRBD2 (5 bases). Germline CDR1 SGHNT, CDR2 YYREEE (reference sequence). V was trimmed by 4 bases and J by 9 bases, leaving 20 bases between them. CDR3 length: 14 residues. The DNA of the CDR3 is TGTGCCAGCAGCCCACGGACGGGATCTAAAGTGCAGTACTTC. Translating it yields CASSPRTGSKVQYF.

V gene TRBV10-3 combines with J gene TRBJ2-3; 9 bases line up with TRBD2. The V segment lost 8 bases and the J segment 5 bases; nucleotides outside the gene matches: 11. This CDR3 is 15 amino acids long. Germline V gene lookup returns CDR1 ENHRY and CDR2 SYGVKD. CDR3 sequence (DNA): TGTGCCATCGCGGCGGGGCGGGAGGGCCTAGATACGCAGTATTTT. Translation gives CAIAAGREGLDTQYF.

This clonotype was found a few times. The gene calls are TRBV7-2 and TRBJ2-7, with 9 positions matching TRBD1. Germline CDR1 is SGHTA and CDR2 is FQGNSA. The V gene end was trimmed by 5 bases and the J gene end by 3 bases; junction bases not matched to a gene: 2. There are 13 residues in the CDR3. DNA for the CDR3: TGTGCCAGCAGCCGGGACAGGGTCTACGAGCAGTACTTC. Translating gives CASSRDRVYEQYF.

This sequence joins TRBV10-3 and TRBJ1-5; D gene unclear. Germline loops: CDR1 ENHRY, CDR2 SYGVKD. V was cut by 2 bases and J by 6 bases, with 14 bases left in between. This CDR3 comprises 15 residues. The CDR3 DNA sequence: TGTGCCATCAGTGAGAGTGGTAGGAGCGGTCAGCCCCAGCATTTT. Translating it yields CAISESGRSGQPQHF.

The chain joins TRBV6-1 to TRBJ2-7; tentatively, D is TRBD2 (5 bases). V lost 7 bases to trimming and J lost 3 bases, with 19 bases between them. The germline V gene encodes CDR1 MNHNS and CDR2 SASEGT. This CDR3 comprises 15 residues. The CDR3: CASTPDSRSFYEQYF. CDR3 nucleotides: TGTGCCAGCACCCCGGACTCCCGCTCCTTCTACGAGCAGTACTTC.

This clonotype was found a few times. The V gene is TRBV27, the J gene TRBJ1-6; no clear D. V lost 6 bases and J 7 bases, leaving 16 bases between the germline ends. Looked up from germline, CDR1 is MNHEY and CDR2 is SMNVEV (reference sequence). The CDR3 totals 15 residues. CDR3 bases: TGTGCCAGCAGCTTTACCACCGACGGAAATTCACCCCTCCACTTT. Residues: CASSFTTDGNSPLHF.

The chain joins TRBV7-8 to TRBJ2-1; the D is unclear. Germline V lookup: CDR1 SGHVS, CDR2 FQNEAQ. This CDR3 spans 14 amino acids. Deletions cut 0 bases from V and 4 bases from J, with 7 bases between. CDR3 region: CASSLALVYNEQFF. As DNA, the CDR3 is TGTGCCAGCAGCTTAGCTTTAGTTTACAATGAGCAGTTCTTC.

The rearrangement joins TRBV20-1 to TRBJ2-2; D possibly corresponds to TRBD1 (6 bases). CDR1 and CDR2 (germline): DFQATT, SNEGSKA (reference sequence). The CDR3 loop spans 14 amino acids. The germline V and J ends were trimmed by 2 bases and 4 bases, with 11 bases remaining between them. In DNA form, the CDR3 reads TGCAGTGCTAGACCAGGGGAAGGCACCGGGGAGCTGTTTTTT. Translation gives CSARPGEGTGELFF.

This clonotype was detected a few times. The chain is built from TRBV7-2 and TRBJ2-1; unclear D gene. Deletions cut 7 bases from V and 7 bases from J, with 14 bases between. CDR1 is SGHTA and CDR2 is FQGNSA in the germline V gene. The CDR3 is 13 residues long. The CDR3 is CASNRLSLNEQFF. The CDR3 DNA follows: TGTGCCAGCAACAGATTAAGCCTAAATGAGCAGTTCTTC.

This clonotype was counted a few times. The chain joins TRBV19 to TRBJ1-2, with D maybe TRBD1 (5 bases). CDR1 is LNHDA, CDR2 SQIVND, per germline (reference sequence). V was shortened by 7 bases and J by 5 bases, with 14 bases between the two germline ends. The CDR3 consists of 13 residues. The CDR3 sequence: CASTPGLLYGYTF. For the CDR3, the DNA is TGTGCCAGTACCCCGGGACTGCTATATGGCTACACCTTC.

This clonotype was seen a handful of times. CDR3: CASSLRRVDEQFF. Written as DNA, the CDR3 is TGTGCCAGCAGCTTACGGCGGGTCGATGAGCAGTTCTTC. This chain uses TRBV7-9 with TRBJ2-1, with D possibly matching TRBD2 (5 bases). Deletions cut 2 bases from V and 8 bases from J, with 10 bases between. The CDR3 loop spans 13 amino acids. CDR1 and CDR2 (germline): SEHNR, FQNEAQ (reference sequence).

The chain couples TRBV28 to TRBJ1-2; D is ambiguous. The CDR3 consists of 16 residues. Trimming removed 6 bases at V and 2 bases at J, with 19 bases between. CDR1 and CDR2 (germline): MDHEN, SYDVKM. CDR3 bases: TGTGCCAGCAGAGACGACCGGGCGCCGGAAAACTATGGCTACACCTTC. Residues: CASRDDRAPENYGYTF.

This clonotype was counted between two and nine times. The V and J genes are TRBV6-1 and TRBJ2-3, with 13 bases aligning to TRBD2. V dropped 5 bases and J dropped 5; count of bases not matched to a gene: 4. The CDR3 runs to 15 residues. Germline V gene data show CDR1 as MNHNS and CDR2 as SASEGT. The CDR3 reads CASSQTSGRLDTQYF. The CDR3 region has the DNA TGTGCCAGCAGTCAGACTAGCGGGAGGTTAGATACGCAGTATTTT.

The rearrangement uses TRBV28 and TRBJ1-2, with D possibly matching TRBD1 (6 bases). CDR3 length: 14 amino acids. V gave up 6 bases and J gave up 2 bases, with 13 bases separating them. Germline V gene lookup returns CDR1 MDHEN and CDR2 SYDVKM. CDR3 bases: TGTGCCAGCAGGGGGGCCGGGAGGAACTATGGCTACACCTTC. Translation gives CASRGAGRNYGYTF.

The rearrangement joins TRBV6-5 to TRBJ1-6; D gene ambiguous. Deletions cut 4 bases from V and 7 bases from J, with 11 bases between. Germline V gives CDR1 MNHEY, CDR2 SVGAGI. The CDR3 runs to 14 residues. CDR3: CASSSAARNSPLHF. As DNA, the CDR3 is TGTGCCAGCAGTTCGGCGGCGCGGAATTCACCCCTCCACTTT.

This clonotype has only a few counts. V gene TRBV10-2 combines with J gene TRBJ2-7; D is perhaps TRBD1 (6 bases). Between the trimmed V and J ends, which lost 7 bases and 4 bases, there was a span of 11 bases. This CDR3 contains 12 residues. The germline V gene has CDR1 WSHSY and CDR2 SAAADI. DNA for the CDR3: TGCGCCAGCACCGCGGACAGTTACGAGCAGTACTTC. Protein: CASTADSYEQYF.

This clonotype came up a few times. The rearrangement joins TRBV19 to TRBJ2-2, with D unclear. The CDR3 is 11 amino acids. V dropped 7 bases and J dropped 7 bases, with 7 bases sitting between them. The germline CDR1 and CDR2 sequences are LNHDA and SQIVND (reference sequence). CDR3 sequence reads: CASTLNGELFF. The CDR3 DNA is TGTGCCAGTACTCTAAACGGGGAGCTGTTTTTT.

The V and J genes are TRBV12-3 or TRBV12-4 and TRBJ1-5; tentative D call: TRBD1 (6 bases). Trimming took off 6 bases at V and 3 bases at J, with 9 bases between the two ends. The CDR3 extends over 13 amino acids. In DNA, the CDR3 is TGTGCCAGCAGCGACAGGCTCAATCAGCCCCAGCATTTT. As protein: CASSDRLNQPQHF.

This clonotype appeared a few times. This CDR3 reads CASSQRAGSYGYTF. CDR3 nucleotides: TGTGCCAGCAGTCAACGGGCAGGGTCCTATGGCTACACCTTC. The V call is TRBV6-1, the J call TRBJ1-2; a weak D match, TRBD1 (5 bases). V was trimmed by 5 bases and J by 4 bases, leaving 14 bases between them. Germline values: CDR1 MNHNS, CDR2 SASEGT. The CDR3 runs 14 residues.

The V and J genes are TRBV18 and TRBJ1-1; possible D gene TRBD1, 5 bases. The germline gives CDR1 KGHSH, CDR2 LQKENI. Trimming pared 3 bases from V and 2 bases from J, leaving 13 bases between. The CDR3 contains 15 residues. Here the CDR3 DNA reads TGTGCCAGCTCACCGTGGGGGGGAAGAAACACTGAAGCTTTCTTT. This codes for CASSPWGGRNTEAFF.

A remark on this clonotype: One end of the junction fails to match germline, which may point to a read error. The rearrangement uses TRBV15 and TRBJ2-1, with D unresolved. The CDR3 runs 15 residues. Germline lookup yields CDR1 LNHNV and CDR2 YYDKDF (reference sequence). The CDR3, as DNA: TGTGCCACTAGCAGAGATCAGACTCCCTACAATGAGCAGTTCTTC. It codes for CATSRDQTPYNEQFF.

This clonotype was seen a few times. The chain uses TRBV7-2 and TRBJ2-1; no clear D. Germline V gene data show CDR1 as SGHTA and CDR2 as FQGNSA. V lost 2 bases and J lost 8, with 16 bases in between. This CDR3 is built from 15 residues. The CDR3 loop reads CASSLSATGLYEQFF. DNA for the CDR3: TGTGCCAGCAGCTTAAGTGCAACCGGGTTGTATGAGCAGTTCTTC.

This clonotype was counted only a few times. In nucleotides, the CDR3 is TGCAGTGCTAGCGGGGACCCTAGCACAGATACGCAGTATTTT. Its protein is CSASGDPSTDTQYF. The genes are TRBV20-1 and TRBJ2-3; D possibly uses TRBD1 or TRBD2 (5 bases each). The germline gives CDR1 DFQATT, CDR2 SNEGSKA (reference sequence). The CDR3 extends over 14 amino acids. Between the trimmed V and J ends, which lost 3 bases and 0 bases, there was a span of 10 bases.

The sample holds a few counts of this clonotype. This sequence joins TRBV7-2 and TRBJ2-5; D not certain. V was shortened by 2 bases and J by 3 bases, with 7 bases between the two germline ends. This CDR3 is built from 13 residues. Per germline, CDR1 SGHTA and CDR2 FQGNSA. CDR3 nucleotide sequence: TGTGCCAGCAGCTTAAGCTGGGAAGAGACCCAGTACTTC. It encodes CASSLSWEETQYF. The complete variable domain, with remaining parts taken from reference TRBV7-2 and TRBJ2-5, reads GAGVSQSPSNKVTEKGKDVELRCDPISGHTALYWYRQSLGQGLEFLIYFQGNSAPDKSGLPSDRFSAERTGGSVSTLTIQRTQQEDSAVYLCASSLSWEETQYFGPGTRLLVL.

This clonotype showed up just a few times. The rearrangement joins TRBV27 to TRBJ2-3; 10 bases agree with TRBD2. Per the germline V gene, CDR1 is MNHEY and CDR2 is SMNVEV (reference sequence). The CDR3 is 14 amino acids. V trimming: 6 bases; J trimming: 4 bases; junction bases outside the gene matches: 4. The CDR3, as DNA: TGTGCCAGCAGAGCGGGAGGGCCATCAGATACGCAGTATTTT. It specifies CASRAGGPSDTQYF.

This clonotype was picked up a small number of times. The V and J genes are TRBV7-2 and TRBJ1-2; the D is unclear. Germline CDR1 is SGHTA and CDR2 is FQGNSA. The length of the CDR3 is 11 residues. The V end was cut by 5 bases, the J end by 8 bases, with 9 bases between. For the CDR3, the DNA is TGTGCCAGCAGCCGCCGAGGCGGCTACACCTTC. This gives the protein CASSRRGGYTF.

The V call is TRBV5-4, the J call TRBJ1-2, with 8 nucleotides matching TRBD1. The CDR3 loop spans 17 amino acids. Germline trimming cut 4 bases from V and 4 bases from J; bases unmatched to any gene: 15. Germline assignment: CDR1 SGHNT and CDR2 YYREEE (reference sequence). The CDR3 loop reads CASSSRGQAQGTYGYTF. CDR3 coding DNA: TGTGCCAGCAGCAGCAGGGGACAGGCGCAGGGGACCTATGGCTACACCTTC.

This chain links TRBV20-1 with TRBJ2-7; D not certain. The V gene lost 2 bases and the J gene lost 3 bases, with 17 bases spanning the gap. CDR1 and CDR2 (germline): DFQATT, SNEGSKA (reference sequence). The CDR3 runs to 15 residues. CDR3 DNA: TGCAGTGCTAGAAGTCGTGCCAGGTCGATCTACGAGCAGTACTTC. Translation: CSARSRARSIYEQYF.

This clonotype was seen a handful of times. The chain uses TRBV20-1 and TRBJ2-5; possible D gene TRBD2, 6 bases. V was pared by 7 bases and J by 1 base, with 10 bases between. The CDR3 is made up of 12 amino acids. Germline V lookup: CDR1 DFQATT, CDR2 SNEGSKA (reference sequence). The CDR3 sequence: CSVLGGQETQYF. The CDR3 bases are TGCAGTGTTTTGGGGGGCCAAGAGACCCAGTACTTC.

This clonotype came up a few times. The CDR3 region has the DNA TGTGCCAGCAGTTTACTAGGGACTAGCGGAACCCAAGAGACCCAGTACTTC. Translating gives CASSLLGTSGTQETQYF. The rearrangement joins TRBV27 to TRBJ2-5; 11 bases fit TRBD2. J gave up 1 base and V 2 bases, and 6 bases lay outside the gene matches. This CDR3 has 17 residues. CDR1 is MNHEY and CDR2 is SMNVEV in the germline V gene (reference sequence).